This entry lists 23 T cell receptor beta chains sequenced from one sample in a study of molecular identifiers for immune sequencing clone quantification. TCRdb fed the PCR reads into MiXCR, producing one record per CDR3 protein. Altogether approximately 630,000 distinct CDR3 sequences are present, roughly 25% being singletons, with the ten largest covering 0.78%. The sequenced sample was naive CD8+ T cells from blood, with Jurkat cell RNA spiked in. Described subset: FACS-sorted CD8+CD4-CCR7+CD45RA+ naive T cells. These receptors were taken from a human donor in good health. Some libraries in this study had Jurkat cell RNA spiked in.

This clonotype was detected many times. The CDR3 DNA reads as TGTGCCAGCATCGGGACACAACTGTACAATGAGCAGTTCTTC. Protein: CASIGTQLYNEQFF. The chain couples TRBV6-1 to TRBJ2-1; perhaps TRBD1 as D (6 bases). This CDR3 has 14 residues. Germline assignment: CDR1 MNHNS and CDR2 SASEGT. V was trimmed by 7 bases and J by 4 bases, leaving 14 bases between them.

To note about this clonotype: A much bigger clone sits one base away, suggesting this may be a read error. The rearrangement joins TRBV4-1 to TRBJ1-1; D may be TRBD1 (5 bases). Germline CDR1 is MGHRA and CDR2 is YSYEKL. The V and J ends lost 6 bases and 3 bases respectively, with 17 bases between them. This CDR3 is 15 amino acids long. CDR3 nucleotides: TGCGCCAGCAGGCGGGACTGGGGGACGGACACTGAAGCTTTCTTT. Its translation: CASRRDWGTDTEAFF.

This clonotype was counted ten times or more. This chain joins TRBV6-1 and TRBJ1-5; tentatively, D is TRBD1 (6 bases). CDR3 size: 16 residues. V was shortened by 2 bases and J by 2 bases, with 13 bases between the two germline ends. CDR1 and CDR2 from the germline V gene are MNHNS and SASEGT. The CDR3 DNA reads TGTGCCAGCAGTGAATGGCAGAGGGGGGGCAATCAGCCCCAGCATTTT. This translates into CASSEWQRGGNQPQHF.

The chain employs TRBV18 and TRBJ2-5, with 8 bases identical to TRBD1. The germline CDR1 and CDR2 sequences are KGHSH and LQKENI. The junction had 9 bases not matched to a gene; V was cut back by 8 bases and J by 4 bases. CDR3 size: 14 residues. The CDR3: CASPLTGAGETQYF. The DNA for the CDR3 is TGTGCCAGCCCACTGACAGGGGCTGGAGAGACCCAGTACTTC.

The J gene is TRBJ2-3, the V gene TRBV6-5; the D is unclear. Germline V lookup: CDR1 MNHEY, CDR2 SVGAGI. V lost 4 bases, J lost 6 bases, and 14 bases lay in between. This CDR3 spans 14 amino acids. The CDR3 coding sequence is TGTGCCAGCAGTTTTAGGGCCGGGTGGGATACGCAGTATTTT. Encoded protein: CASSFRAGWDTQYF.

This clonotype has a handful of counts. V and J are TRBV7-2 and TRBJ2-7; TRBD1 or TRBD2 may be the D gene (6 bases each). Germline-derived CDR1 and CDR2 are SGHTA and FQGNSA. The length of the CDR3 is 15 residues. The V end lost 5 bases, the J end lost 3 bases, and 17 bases lay between the germline ends. The CDR3 spells CASSPLAGGYYEQYF. For the CDR3, the DNA is TGTGCCAGCAGCCCACTCGCCGGGGGCTACTACGAGCAGTACTTC. The full variable domain, completed using reference TRBV7-2 and TRBJ2-7, is GAGVSQSPSNKVTEKGKDVELRCDPISGHTALYWYRQSLGQGLEFLIYFQGNSAPDKSGLPSDRFSAERTGGSVSTLTIQRTQQEDSAVYLCASSPLAGGYYEQYFGPGTRLTVT.

The genes are TRBV2 and TRBJ2-7, with D perhaps being TRBD1 or TRBD2 (5 bases each). This CDR3 has 16 residues. Germline lookup yields CDR1 SNHLY and CDR2 FYNNEI. Trimming left V 7 bases short and J 3 bases short, with 22 bases between. CDR3 in DNA: TGTGCCAGCATAACAATACCCGGGACGGGCTACTACGAGCAGTACTTC. This codes for CASITIPGTGYYEQYF.

This clonotype was seen repeatedly, ten times or more. This rearrangement joins TRBV28 to TRBJ1-2; 7 nucleotides agree with TRBD1. V was pared by 0 bases and J by 5 bases, with 0 bases of the junction left unmatched. In germline, CDR1 is MDHEN, CDR2 SYDVKM. The CDR3 length is 13 residues. The DNA of the CDR3 is TGTGCCAGCAGTTTATGGACAGGGTATGGCTACACCTTC. Translation gives CASSLWTGYGYTF.

There are a few counts of this clonotype. The chain joins TRBV29-1 to TRBJ2-5, with TRBD2 matching over 13 bases. The CDR3 contains 15 residues. Germline V gene data show CDR1 as SQVTM and CDR2 as ANQGSEA. Unmatched junction bases numbered 4, after V lost 4 bases and J lost 2 bases. Here the CDR3 reads CSVAGTSGKQETQYF. The CDR3 nucleotides read TGCAGCGTTGCTGGGACTAGCGGGAAGCAAGAGACCCAGTACTTC. Looking up the rest from reference TRBV29-1 and TRBJ2-5 gives the full variable domain: SAVISQKPSRDICQRGTSLTIQCQVDSQVTMMFWYRQQPGQSLTLIATANQGSEATYESGFVIDKFPISRPNLTFSTLTVSNMSPEDSSIYLCSVAGTSGKQETQYFGPGTRLLVL.

This clonotype has just a few counts. V and J are TRBV10-3 and TRBJ2-7, with D perhaps matching TRBD2 (6 bases). The CDR3 contains 15 residues. Germline lookup yields CDR1 ENHRY and CDR2 SYGVKD. Trimming took 6 bases from V and 0 from J, leaving 15 bases between them. The CDR3 nucleotides are TGTGCCATCAGCGAGGGACGGACTATCTCCTACGAGCAGTACTTC. Translation: CAISEGRTISYEQYF.

This clonotype was picked up many times. The V and J genes are TRBV27 and TRBJ2-7; D may be TRBD1 or TRBD2 (5 bases each). Germline assignment: CDR1 MNHEY and CDR2 SMNVEV (reference sequence). Trimming stripped 6 bases from V and 3 bases from J, with 15 bases between. The length of the CDR3 is 14 residues. CDR3 coding DNA: TGTGCCAGCAGCCCCCACGGGGCGGACTACGAGCAGTACTTC. This encodes CASSPHGADYEQYF.

The chain employs TRBV12-3 or TRBV12-4 and TRBJ2-7; perhaps TRBD2 as D (6 bases). The V end lost 8 bases, the J end lost 3 bases, and 17 bases lay between the germline ends. This CDR3 is 14 amino acids long. In DNA form, the CDR3 reads TGTGCCAGCGCGGCCGGGACTCTAGGCTACGAGCAGTACTTC. The encoded protein is CASAAGTLGYEQYF.

This clonotype was counted a few times. The chain joins TRBV4-3 to TRBJ2-7, with 8 bases identical to TRBD2. Trimming at V came to 0 bases and at J to 3 bases, leaving 7 bases not matched to a gene. This CDR3 is built from 16 residues. Germline loops: CDR1 LGHNA, CDR2 YSLEER. The CDR3 DNA is TGCGCCAGCAGCCAAGATCGGGGCGGGAGGATCTACGAGCAGTACTTC. This translates into CASSQDRGGRIYEQYF.

This clonotype was counted many times. The V call is TRBV6-6, the J call TRBJ2-7; 9 bases map to TRBD1. Trimming took 2 bases from V and 4 from J; bases not matched to a gene: 6. Per germline, CDR1 MNHNY and CDR2 SVGAGI (reference sequence). This CDR3 spans 15 amino acids. The DNA of the CDR3 is TGTGCCAGCAGTTACACAACAGGGGGCGAGTACGAGCAGTACTTC. Amino acids: CASSYTTGGEYEQYF.

The J gene is TRBJ1-1, the V gene TRBV9; D unclear. The germline V gene has CDR1 SGDLS and CDR2 YYNGEE. This CDR3 is 13 amino acids long. V lost 3 bases and J 2 bases, leaving 8 bases between the germline ends. This CDR3 is CASSDSFNTEAFF. DNA for the CDR3: TGTGCCAGCAGCGACAGCTTTAACACTGAAGCTTTCTTT.

The CDR3 DNA follows: TGTGCCAGCAGCCAAGTTGCAGGGGGCGCAAACGGGGAGCTGTTTTTT. Encoded protein: CASSQVAGGANGELFF. The rearrangement uses TRBV14 and TRBJ2-2; 8 bases agree with TRBD1. Trimming cost V 1 base and J 7 bases; bases outside gene matches: 8. The CDR3 totals 16 residues. CDR1 is SGHDN and CDR2 is FVKESK in the germline V gene. Supplemented by reference TRBV14 and TRBJ2-2, the full variable domain reads EAGVTQFPSHSVIEKGQTVTLRCDPISGHDNLYWYRRVMGKEIKFLLHFVKESKQDESGMPNNRFLAERTGGTYSTLKVQPAELEDSGVYFCASSQVAGGANGELFFGEGSRLTVL.

V usage is TRBV2 and J usage is TRBJ2-2; possible D gene TRBD2, 5 bases. The germline V and J ends were trimmed by 7 bases and 4 bases, with 19 bases remaining between them. Per germline, CDR1 SNHLY and CDR2 FYNNEI. The CDR3 totals 16 residues. Written as DNA, the CDR3 is TGTGCCAGCAAATTTATACCAGAGACTATCACCGGGGAGCTGTTTTTT. It is translated as CASKFIPETITGELFF.

This clonotype has more than one count but fewer than ten. This chain joins TRBV3-1 and TRBJ1-1; D gene unclear. Trimming cost V 0 bases and J 4 bases, with 18 bases left between them. The CDR3 length is 17 residues. Germline V gene data show CDR1 as LGHDT and CDR2 as YNNKEL (reference sequence). CDR3 in amino acids: CASSQDIGLPRGTEAFF. The CDR3 DNA sequence: TGTGCCAGCAGCCAAGATATTGGGCTTCCCCGGGGCACTGAAGCTTTCTTT.

This clonotype was seen a single time. A single base separates this from a much larger clone, so it may be a read error. This chain connects TRBV7-9 to TRBJ2-7; D may be TRBD1 or TRBD2 (5 bases each). Germline V lookup: CDR1 SEHNR, CDR2 FQNEAQ (reference sequence). The CDR3 consists of 13 residues. Trimming stripped 9 bases from V and 6 bases from J, with 18 bases between. Here the CDR3 reads CASGMGPRGEQYF. DNA of the CDR3: TGTGCCAGTGGGATGGGACCGAGGGGCGAGCAGTACTTC.

The V call is TRBV11-1, the J call TRBJ2-3; D is undetermined. Germline V lookup: CDR1 SGHAT, CDR2 FQDESV (reference sequence). V was shortened by 4 bases and J by 4 bases, with 15 bases between the two germline ends. This CDR3 region has 15 residues. The CDR3 DNA reads TGTGCCAGCAGCTCTAAACCGGCGTTTGCAGATACGCAGTATTTT. Amino acid sequence: CASSSKPAFADTQYF.

Only a few counts were recorded for this clonotype. This chain joins TRBV28 and TRBJ1-2, with D possibly being TRBD1 (5 bases). Deletions cut 5 bases from V and 1 base from J, with 8 bases between. The CDR3 length is 13 residues. Germline V gene lookup returns CDR1 MDHEN and CDR2 SYDVKM. The CDR3 DNA sequence: TGTGCCAGCAGTCAGGGCCGTAACTATGGCTACACCTTC. It is translated as CASSQGRNYGYTF.

In its sample, this clonotype was seen many times. V and J are TRBV7-2 and TRBJ2-3, with D perhaps matching TRBD1 (5 bases). This CDR3 contains 17 residues. CDR1 and CDR2 from the germline V gene are SGHTA and FQGNSA. The V and J ends lost 1 base and 3 bases respectively, with 17 bases between them. The CDR3 region has the DNA TGTGCCAGCAGCTTAGATCCCAGGGCCGATATGACAGATACGCAGTATTTT. Translated, it gives CASSLDPRADMTDTQYF.

Points on this clonotype: A clone one base away is much larger, so this may be a read error. V gene TRBV4-1 combines with J gene TRBJ2-1, with 10 bases matching TRBD2. Looked up from germline, CDR1 is MGHRA and CDR2 is YSYEKL. CDR3 length: 16 amino acids. The V segment lost 4 bases and the J segment 15 bases; nucleotides outside the gene matches: 18. DNA of the CDR3: TGCGCCAGCAGCCGAGAATGGGGACTAGCGCTAGACCGGAGGTTCTTC. It is translated as CASSREWGLALDRRFF.